This T cell receptor (beta chain) is drawn from a study of Graves' ophthalmopathy and Graves' hyperthyroidism. CDR3 size: 12 residues. Trimming removed 5 bases at V and 1 base at J, with 3 bases between. Germline V lookup: CDR1 MDHEN, CDR2 SYDVKM. In this sample, this clonotype turned up many times. RNA transcripts were the source from which TCR beta CDR3 regions were amplified. First-round RT-PCR relied on HTBI primers, and a second-round multiplex PCR came next. TCRdb re-called the multiplex PCR reads through MiXCR, storing one row per CDR3 protein. The data show about 500,000 distinct CDR3 sequences, 13% to 15% seen once.

The sample was blood. V usage is TRBV28 and J usage is TRBJ1-3, with D uncertain. The sequence came from a woman in her 30s with Graves' ophthalmopathy. The CDR3 DNA reads TGTGCCAGCAGTGTATCTGGAAACACCATATATTTT. Amino acids: CASSVSGNTIYF.